The text below deals with one T cell receptor (beta chain). This record comes from a study of blood T cell repertoires in COVID-19. Clones were sequenced by immunoSEQ multiplex PCR, and TCRdb holds only the in-frame ones, with some missing. The sample lists about 100,000 clones, roughly 80% seen once, with approximately 31% in the top ten. Germline assignment: CDR1 MGHDK and CDR2 SYGVNS. This CDR3 has 16 amino acids. Germline trimming cut 10 bases from V and 6 bases from J; bases unmatched to any gene: 16. The specimen sequenced was peripheral blood. The source of this sequence is a man between 70 and 80 years old with active or convalescent COVID-19. The V call is TRBV25-1, the J call TRBJ2-2, with 8 positions matching TRBD1. In DNA form, the CDR3 reads TGTGCCACACAATTACCCGGACAGGGAAGAGCCGGGGAGCTGTTTTTT. It is translated as CATQLPGQGRAGELFF.